The rows below give T cell receptor beta chains drawn from one sample of a study of cytomegalovirus exposure and HLA in healthy donors. Here immunoSEQ multiplex PCR was the method, and the copy in TCRdb shows in-frame clones only, minus some. This table holds around 160,000 clones, around two thirds found once. Sequencing was done on a sample of PBMCs. The origin of the receptors is a young woman in good health and CMV-seronegative. Each CDR3 is given with its conserved first and last residue. Each record gives: V gene, clone size, D gene, J gene, CDR3 DNA, CDR3 protein. A D gene is named only where the DNA matches it firmly. Clone size, where shown, is once, few, many, or a class for clones that have expanded.

v_call: TRBV18
clone_size: -
d_call: -
j_call: TRBJ1-1
cdr3_nt: TGTGCCAGCTCACCGGAGGCTACTGAAGCTTTCTTT
cdr3_aa: CASSPEATEAFF

v_call: TRBV15
clone_size: -
d_call: TRBD1
j_call: TRBJ1-4
cdr3_nt: TGTGCCACCAGCAGAGATCGGTACAGGGGGCTGGAGGAAAAACTGTTTTTT
cdr3_aa: CATSRDRYRGLEEKLFF

v_call: TRBV2
clone_size: few
d_call: -
j_call: TRBJ2-1
cdr3_nt: TGTGCCAGCAGGGGGGGTTACAATGAACAGTTCTTC
cdr3_aa: CASRGGYNEQFF

v_call: TRBV2
clone_size: -
d_call: -
j_call: TRBJ2-1
cdr3_nt: TGTGCCAGCAGTGTATCTGGAGTAACAAATGAGCAGTTCTTC
cdr3_aa: CASSVSGVTNEQFF

v_call: TRBV7-9
clone_size: -
d_call: TRBD2
j_call: TRBJ2-5
cdr3_nt: TGTGCCAGCAAAGGTACTAGCGGCCAAGAGACCCAGTACTTC
cdr3_aa: CASKGTSGQETQYF

v_call: TRBV14
clone_size: -
d_call: -
j_call: TRBJ1-6
cdr3_nt: TGTGCCAGCAGCCAAGATTGGAGTTCACCCCTCCACTTT
cdr3_aa: CASSQDWSSPLHF

v_call: TRBV12-1
clone_size: -
d_call: -
j_call: TRBJ2-2
cdr3_nt: TGTGCCAGCAGCTTTGAGGTCTCGGCGGGAGTCCGCACCGGGGAGCTGTTTTTT
cdr3_aa: CASSFEVSAGVRTGELFF

v_call: TRBV28
clone_size: -
d_call: -
j_call: TRBJ1-4
cdr3_nt: TGTGCCAGCAGTTTCCCAACCCCAACTCGGTCAACTAATGAAAAACTGTTTTTT
cdr3_aa: CASSFPTPTRSTNEKLFF

v_call: TRBV6-6
clone_size: -
d_call: -
j_call: TRBJ1-2
cdr3_nt: TGTGCCAGCAGTGGCGAGGTCAGCTACACCTTC
cdr3_aa: CASSGEVSYTF

v_call: TRBV19
clone_size: -
d_call: -
j_call: TRBJ1-5
cdr3_nt: TGTGCCAGTAGTATAGTGCGGGGAGCAAGGAATCAGCCCCAGCATTTT
cdr3_aa: CASSIVRGARNQPQHF

v_call: TRBV6-5
clone_size: -
d_call: -
j_call: TRBJ1-6
cdr3_nt: TGTGCCAGCAGTTACTCTGGGGAGTCGGCACCCCTCCACTTT
cdr3_aa: CASSYSGESAPLHF

v_call: TRBV13
clone_size: -
d_call: TRBD2
j_call: TRBJ2-2
cdr3_nt: TGTGCCAGCAGCTCCCCGGGACTAGCGGTGATGAACACCGGGGAGCTGTTTTTT
cdr3_aa: CASSSPGLAVMNTGELFF

v_call: TRBV30
clone_size: few
d_call: TRBD1
j_call: TRBJ2-3
cdr3_nt: TGTGCCTCGGGACAGGGAAGCACAGATACGCAGTATTTT
cdr3_aa: CASGQGSTDTQYF

v_call: TRBV25-1
clone_size: -
d_call: TRBD2
j_call: TRBJ2-1
cdr3_nt: TGTGCCAGCAGTGAATTGCGGGGGAGCTCCTACAATGAGCAGTTCTTC
cdr3_aa: CASSELRGSSYNEQFF

v_call: TRBV2
clone_size: once
d_call: TRBD1
j_call: TRBJ1-2
cdr3_nt: TGTGCCAGCAGCCCGGGACAGGGTGAAGAAGATGGCTACACCTTC
cdr3_aa: CASSPGQGEEDGYTF

v_call: TRBV7-2
clone_size: -
d_call: TRBD1
j_call: TRBJ2-3
cdr3_nt: TGTGCCAGCAGCCCGACAGGGGTCCTGGATACGCAGTATTTT
cdr3_aa: CASSPTGVLDTQYF

v_call: TRBV5-1
clone_size: -
d_call: -
j_call: TRBJ2-1
cdr3_nt: TGCGCCAGCATTGGGGGGGGGCCCTACAATGAGCAGTTCTTC
cdr3_aa: CASIGGGPYNEQFF

v_call: TRBV6-5
clone_size: -
d_call: -
j_call: TRBJ1-6
cdr3_nt: TGTGCCAGCAGTTACTTAAAGGGGAAGCCTAGTTCACCCCTCCACTTT
cdr3_aa: CASSYLKGKPSSPLHF

v_call: TRBV4-3
clone_size: -
d_call: TRBD1
j_call: TRBJ1-2
cdr3_nt: TGCGCCAGCAGCCCCAGGACAGGGGGCAAAAACTATGGCTACACCTTC
cdr3_aa: CASSPRTGGKNYGYTF

v_call: TRBV5-4
clone_size: once
d_call: -
j_call: TRBJ1-2
cdr3_nt: TGTGCCAGCAGCTTGTATGACACGAAAAACTATGGCTACACCTTC
cdr3_aa: CASSLYDTKNYGYTF

v_call: TRBV10-2
clone_size: -
d_call: -
j_call: TRBJ2-1
cdr3_nt: TGCGCCAGCAGTGAGGGTGGAGGCGGGAACTCCTACAATGAGCAGTTCTTC
cdr3_aa: CASSEGGGGNSYNEQFF

v_call: TRBV18
clone_size: -
d_call: TRBD1
j_call: TRBJ2-1
cdr3_nt: TGTGCCAGCTCGAATCCCGGGACAGGGGGATTCAATGAGCAGTTCTTC
cdr3_aa: CASSNPGTGGFNEQFF

v_call: TRBV7-2
clone_size: -
d_call: TRBD1
j_call: TRBJ1-2
cdr3_nt: TGTGCCAGCATCGCACAGGGGCGGGATGGCTACACCTTC
cdr3_aa: CASIAQGRDGYTF

v_call: TRBV6-6
clone_size: once
d_call: -
j_call: TRBJ1-3
cdr3_nt: TGTGCCAGCAGTTACTCCGCAGGGTCGGGAAACACCATATATTTT
cdr3_aa: CASSYSAGSGNTIYF

v_call: TRBV7-8
clone_size: -
d_call: -
j_call: TRBJ2-2
cdr3_nt: TGTGCCAGCACCCTCGACGGGGGAAAGAACACCGGGGAGCTGTTTTTT
cdr3_aa: CASTLDGGKNTGELFF

v_call: TRBV15
clone_size: -
d_call: TRBD1
j_call: TRBJ2-6
cdr3_nt: TGTGCCACCAGCAGAGATTTAGGACAGGGCCCGTCTGGGGCCAACGTCCTGACTTTC
cdr3_aa: CATSRDLGQGPSGANVLTF

v_call: TRBV6-1
clone_size: -
d_call: TRBD1
j_call: TRBJ2-7
cdr3_nt: TGTGCCAGCAGTGGGACAGGGGGCTTAAGCCGCCCCAGGGAGCAGTACTTC
cdr3_aa: CASSGTGGLSRPREQYF

v_call: TRBV5-4
clone_size: -
d_call: -
j_call: TRBJ2-5
cdr3_nt: TGTGCCAGCAGCTTGTTTACGGGAATCGAGGAGACCCAGTACTTC
cdr3_aa: CASSLFTGIEETQYF